This T cell receptor beta chain was sequenced in a study of T cell responses to AZD1222 COVID-19 vaccine. Findings of the study overall: Spike was spanned by vaccine-associated CD4 TCRs, with dominance at 160-218 and 743-854.

Germline V gene lookup returns CDR1 MNHEY and CDR2 SVGAGI. This CDR3 has 12 residues. V lost 8 bases and J 6 bases, leaving 10 bases between the germline ends. This table comes from immunoSEQ multiplex PCR, and its TCRdb copy is limited to in-frame clones, with some not included. The table records some 150,000 clones, approximately 93% of them present only once. This clone has more than one count but fewer than ten. The antigen is undetermined. The sequenced sample was peripheral blood, obtained on day 0 of AZD1222 vaccination. The source of this sequence is an adult in good health. The chain recombines TRBV6-5 with TRBJ1-4; the D is unclear. In DNA, the CDR3 is TGTGCCAGCGGGCTCCCCTATGAAAAACTGTTTTTT. It is translated as CASGLPYEKLFF.